This T cell receptor beta chain was identified in a study of beta chain features in type 1 diabetes. As for the study in general: What patients shared with healthy donors was a similar profile of age, gender and cell yields. Study-level results: VDJ junctions from patients with type 1 diabetes contained fewer insertions and more deletions. A cDNA-based sequencing approach could over-represent cells with high TCR expression.

This CDR3 is built from 16 residues. Looked up from germline, CDR1 is SGHAT and CDR2 is FQNNGV. The J segment lost 0 bases and the V segment lost 5 bases, leaving 8 bases of the junction unmatched. Purity exceeded 95% in all sorted populations. The study reverse transcribed the entire isolated RNA, so it sequenced expressed TCRB transcripts. Produced via immunoSEQ multiplex PCR; TCRdb's table is partial and in-frame only. The table records about 260,000 clones, more than 65% of them present only once. Concerning this clone itself: Its specificity is unknown.

This chain joins TRBV11-2 and TRBJ2-3, with TRBD1 matching 7 bases. Sequencing was carried out using naive CD4+ T cells from blood. This clonotype was sampled from a man aged 25 to 40 in good health. The DNA for the CDR3 is TGTGCCAGCAGCACCCGGGACAGCTATAGCACAGATACGCAGTATTTT. Protein product: CASSTRDSYSTDTQYF. The complete variable domain, with remaining parts taken from reference TRBV11-2 and TRBJ2-3, reads EAGVAQSPRYKIIEKRQSVAFWCNPISGHATLYWYQQILGQGPKLLIQFQNNGVVDDSQLPKDRFSAERLKGVDSTLKIQPAKLEDSAVYLCASSTRDSYSTDTQYFGPGTRLTVL.